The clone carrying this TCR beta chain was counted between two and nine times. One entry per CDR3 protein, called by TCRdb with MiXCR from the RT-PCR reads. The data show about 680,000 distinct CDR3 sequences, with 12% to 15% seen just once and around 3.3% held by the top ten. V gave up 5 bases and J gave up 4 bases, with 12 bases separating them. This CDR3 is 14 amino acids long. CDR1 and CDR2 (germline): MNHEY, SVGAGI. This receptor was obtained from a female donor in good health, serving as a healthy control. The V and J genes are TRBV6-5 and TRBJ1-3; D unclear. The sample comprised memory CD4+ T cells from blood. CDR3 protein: CASSHTVSGNTIYF. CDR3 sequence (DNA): TGTGCCAGCAGTCATACAGTGAGCGGAAACACCATATATTTT.